This T cell receptor beta chain was observed in a study of T cells in Graves' hyperthyroidism and ophthalmopathy. Points from the study as a whole: Most thyroid clonotypes that were expanded above 0.001 also turned up in blood. The authors' 13 V-J model separated ophthalmopathy from stable hyperthyroidism.

Amplified regions were TCR beta CDR3 sequences from RNA transcripts. During a first-round RT-PCR of the TCR CDR3, the HTBI primer set was used. TCRdb passed the multiplex PCR reads through MiXCR, listing each CDR3 protein once. The data show 500,000 to 750,000 distinct CDR3 sequences, 12% to 15% seen once. Not enrolled were patients with uncontrolled infection, other autoimmune disease, pregnancy or lactation. Based on clinical symptoms, serum thyroxine and TRAb, thyroid ultrasound and orbital computed tomography, diagnoses were reached. The CDR3 extends over 14 amino acids. Germline CDR1 is SEHNR and CDR2 is FQNEAQ (reference sequence). Unmatched junction bases numbered 5, after V lost 7 bases and J lost 0 bases. This clonotype has ten or more counts. The antigen is undetermined.

The TCR originated in a young woman with Graves' ophthalmopathy. The sample taken for sequencing was blood. The chain uses TRBV7-9 and TRBJ1-1; 7 bases are a match to TRBD1. CDR3 bases: TGTGCCAGCATACCAGGGGGGATGAACACTGAAGCTTTCTTT. Amino acids: CASIPGGMNTEAFF.